This T cell receptor (beta chain) stems from a study of T-cell reconstitution after alpha-beta-depleted transplantation in children. The study's findings and limits: There were some patients whose high TCRbeta diversity at day 60 came from surviving recipient T cells and thymic progenitors.

Germline assignment: CDR1 DFQATT and CDR2 SNEGSKA (reference sequence). The CDR3 sequence is 14 residues long. On this clonotype itself: Its target is unknown. A junction end diverges from the germline sequence, so it may reflect a read error.

Preparation of the TCRbeta library used unique molecular identifiers. TCRdb reanalysed the PCR reads using MiXCR and keeps one entry per CDR3 protein. The sample contains 330,000 or so distinct CDR3 sequences, 10% of which appear only once. The receptor comes from a boy younger than two with acute myeloid leukemia, due to receive a stem cell transplant. Sequencing was performed on PBMCs, taken before TCRalphabeta/CD19-depleted stem cell transplant. The chain is built from TRBV20-1 and TRBJ2-5, with 12 bases matching TRBD2. CDR3 protein: CCAGLAGFQETQYF. CDR3 bases: TGCTGTGCGGGACTAGCGGGCTTTCAAGAGACCCAGTACTTC.